These T cell receptor beta chains were read from a single sample in a study of cytomegalovirus exposure and HLA in healthy donors. The assay was immunoSEQ multiplex PCR, and TCRdb's table has in-frame clones only and misses some. The sample carries approximately 190,000 clones, 87% recorded once. The sequenced material came from PBMCs. All receptors come from a man aged 25 to 40 in good health and CMV-seronegative. Both conserved end residues are part of each CDR3. A D gene is named only where the DNA matches it firmly. Only part of the rows carry a size: once, few, many, or a class if the clone is expanded.

clone size | J gene | V gene | CDR3 length | D gene | CDR3 DNA | CDR3 protein
- | TRBJ2-7 | TRBV5-1 | 15 | TRBD1 | TGCGCCAGCAGATACAAGGGGGACAGCTCCTACGAGCAGTACTTC | CASRYKGDSSYEQYF
- | TRBJ2-5 | TRBV25-1 | 15 | TRBD1 | TGTGCCAGCAGTCAAGGACAGGGCTTAGGGGAGACCCAGTACTTC | CASSQGQGLGETQYF
- | TRBJ2-7 | TRBV5-4 | 12 | - | TGTGCCAGCAGCTTGGCTCCCTACGAGCAGTACTTC | CASSLAPYEQYF
- | TRBJ2-7 | TRBV7-2 | 15 | TRBD1 | TGTGCCAGCAGCTTTACCGGGACAGGGTCCTACGAGCAGTACTTC | CASSFTGTGSYEQYF
- | TRBJ2-1 | TRBV11-3 | 15 | - | TGTGCCAGCAGCCTGGGGGGCGGGAGTATGAATGAGCAGTTCTTC | CASSLGGGSMNEQFF
- | TRBJ2-2 | TRBV21-1 | 20 | - | TGTGCCAGCAGCAGTTGGTGGGACCCGGGACTAGCGGGAGTGGCCGGGGAGCTGTTTTTT | CASSSWWDPGLAGVAGELFF
- | TRBJ2-3 | TRBV27 | 14 | - | TGTGCCAGCAGGAGGCGGTCGATCACAGATACGCAGTATTTT | CASRRRSITDTQYF
- | TRBJ2-2 | TRBV2 | 16 | TRBD2 | TGTGCCAGCAGTGAAGAGGGGCTAGCGGGAGGGTCGCGGCTGTTTTTT | CASSEEGLAGGSRLFF
- | TRBJ1-3 | TRBV12-5 | 13 | - | TGTGCTAGTGTGCAGGATGCTGGAAACACCATATATTTT | CASVQDAGNTIYF
- | TRBJ2-7 | TRBV7-2 | 19 | TRBD2 | TGTGCCAGCAGCTCACCCGGGACTAGCGGGAGCAGATTCTCCTACGAGCAGTACTTC | CASSSPGTSGSRFSYEQYF
- | TRBJ2-2 | TRBV28 | 14 | TRBD1 | TGTGCCAGCAACCAGGGGGCCAACACCGGGGAGCTGTTTTTT | CASNQGANTGELFF
once | TRBJ2-7 | TRBV12-2 | 16 | - | TGTGCAAGTCGCCCACACACGGGGGGGCCCTTTTACGAGCAGTACTTC | CASRPHTGGPFYEQYF
- | TRBJ2-3 | TRBV7-2 | 16 | - | TGTGCCAGCAGCTCGACCCGACAGGGACTCACAGATACGCAGTATTTT | CASSSTRQGLTDTQYF
few | TRBJ2-2 | TRBV28 | 16 | - | TGTGCCAGCAGTGCGGGACAGTCTCTTCGCACCGGGGAGCTGTTTTTT | CASSAGQSLRTGELFF
- | TRBJ2-7 | TRBV12-5 | 13 | - | TGTGCTAGTGCTCCCGGGGTCCGCTACGAGCAGTACTTC | CASAPGVRYEQYF
- | TRBJ2-2 | TRBV19 | 13 | - | TGTGCCAGTAGTTTGACAGTTTCCGGGGAGCTGTTTTTT | CASSLTVSGELFF
- | TRBJ1-3 | TRBV6-4 | 16 | TRBD1 | TGTGCCAGCACCACCAGACAGGGAATGTTTGGAAACACCATATATTTT | CASTTRQGMFGNTIYF
- | TRBJ2-1 | TRBV6-6 | 16 | - | TGTGCCAGCAGCAATACACAGGGCACCCGAAACAATGAGCAGTTCTTC | CASSNTQGTRNNEQFF
- | TRBJ2-7 | TRBV5-8 | 15 | - | TGTGCCAGCAGCTTGGTGGCGGTCGCGTCCTACGAGCAGTACTTC | CASSLVAVASYEQYF
few | TRBJ2-5 | TRBV28 | 15 | - | TGTGCCAGTCGAACGGGTAGCGGAAACCAAGAGACCCAGTACTTC | CASRTGSGNQETQYF
- | TRBJ2-3 | TRBV6-5 | 13 | - | TGTGCCAGCAGTAGCGCCTCCACAGATACGCAGTATTTT | CASSSASTDTQYF
- | TRBJ1-5 | TRBV6-6 | 12 | - | TGTGCCAGCAGTTATGTCCGTCAGCCCCAGCATTTT | CASSYVRQPQHF
- | TRBJ2-5 | TRBV27 | 16 | - | TGTGCCAGCAGTTGGGGGCGGGGGCGAGGTAAGGAGACCCAGTACTTC | CASSWGRGRGKETQYF
- | TRBJ2-1 | TRBV9 | 14 | - | TGTGCCAGCAGCGTAGGGACTTTCTACAATGAGCAGTTCTTC | CASSVGTFYNEQFF
- | TRBJ1-2 | TRBV19 | 14 | TRBD1 | TGTGCCAGTAGTATCGGACAGGGGAATGTTGGCTACACCTTC | CASSIGQGNVGYTF
- | TRBJ2-7 | TRBV6-5 | 14 | TRBD1 | TGTGCCAGCAGTTCCCGACAGGGGAGTTACGAGCAGTACTTC | CASSSRQGSYEQYF
- | TRBJ2-7 | TRBV5-1 | 15 | TRBD2 | TGCGCCAGCAGCACCAGGACTAGCGGGGCCTACGAGCAGTACTTC | CASSTRTSGAYEQYF
- | TRBJ1-1 | TRBV19 | 12 | - | TGTGCCAGTAGTATGACGAGGACTGAAGCTTTCTTT | CASSMTRTEAFF
- | TRBJ1-1 | TRBV30 | 11 | - | TGTGCCTGGGGTGGGGCTGGAGAAGCTTTCTTT | CAWGGAGEAFF
- | TRBJ2-2 | TRBV6-5 | 15 | TRBD1 | TGTGCCAGCAGTCGGGACAGGGGGAACACCGGGGAGCTGTTTTTT | CASSRDRGNTGELFF
few | TRBJ2-4 | TRBV28 | 15 | TRBD2 | TGTGCCAGCAGTTCTAGCGGGAGTTTGGGGGACATTCAGTACTTC | CASSSSGSLGDIQYF
- | TRBJ1-2 | TRBV6-6 | 13 | TRBD1 | TGTGCCAGCAGTCGGACAGGGGACTATGGCTACACCTTC | CASSRTGDYGYTF
- | TRBJ2-3 | TRBV5-1 | 17 | - | TGCGCCAGCAGCTTGGCCAATGGCGGGGACAGCACAGATACGCAGTATTTT | CASSLANGGDSTDTQYF
- | TRBJ2-7 | TRBV6-1 | 11 | TRBD2 | TGTGCCAGCAGTGGGGGACTAGAGCAGTACTTC | CASSGGLEQYF
- | TRBJ2-3 | TRBV4-1 | 15 | - | TGCGCCAGCAGCCAAGACTGGCTAGTCACAGATACGCAGTATTTT | CASSQDWLVTDTQYF
- | TRBJ1-6 | TRBV5-1 | 16 | - | TGCGCCAGCAGCTTGGCCGGGTCAGGGTGGAATTCACCCCTCCACTTT | CASSLAGSGWNSPLHF